This T cell receptor beta chain was sequenced during a study of T cell responses to AZD1222 COVID-19 vaccine (dated by TCRdb to the early 2020s). Study-level background: AZD1222 recipients given second doses at about 4 weeks or at about 12 weeks were pooled, since spike-specific TCR depth and breadth were not found to differ between the two schedules. TCR sequencing was performed for fewer than 250 trial participants, of whom about 200 were given two doses of AZD1222 and approximately 25 were given two doses of MenACWY control vaccine. Trial participants were enrolled by age into 18-55, 56-69 and 70-plus year subgroups, with roughly 160, 29 and 62 TCR-sequenced participants respectively. What the research found in general, with its limitations: After two AZD1222 doses, spike-specific TCR breadth and depth were significantly higher than at day 0 and than in MenACWY recipients. CD4 TCRs associated with the vaccine covered the entire spike protein, and the dominant responses were in regions 160-218 and 743-854. Nearly half of unique spike-specific TCRs reportedly recognized epitopes outside regions mutated in the B.1.351 and B.1.1.7 variants. In the small 56-69-year group, the increase in depth fell short of significance, most likely because of low power. Participants were mostly white British, with more females than males. The authors suggested clonal diversity may have been underestimated. Conclusions about previously exposed vaccinees are limited because only six or seven AZD1222 recipients were SARS-CoV-2 seropositive at baseline. Because no day 14 peak-response samples were available, repertoires were characterized only after the peak T cell response.

The sample's time point label is to be understood as: baseline before first vaccination. Vaccinee samples were obtained from the UK trials COV001 and COV002, which included a single-blind randomized controlled phase 2/3 trial of AZD1222 (ChAdOx1 nCoV-19) in healthy adults. Trial participant PBMC samples were collected at day 0 and day 28 after the second dose for TCRbeta chain sequencing. The CDR3 regions of human TCRbeta chains were analyzed by immunosequencing. Per the source publication's procedure: Repertoire TCRs were checked for matches against a reference library of SARS-CoV-2-specific TCRs that had been generated using the MIRA antigen-specificity platform. Breadth was defined as the fraction of unique TCRs that were SARS-CoV-2-associated. Depth was defined as the fraction of total T cells that were SARS-CoV-2-associated. Using the MIRA data, each spike-specific TCR was assigned both to the spike region to which the TCR was reactive and to a CD4 or CD8 class. Log10-transformed breadth and depth values were compared by one-way ANOVA with Sidak's multiple comparisons tests. The table comes from immuneACCESS by way of TCRdb, which keeps in-frame sequences with V and J called. Part of the clones is missing from these tables; in studies checked, under half for an unresolved V gene and the rest for unknown reasons. V and J calls and clone size are those listed in that table; D and trimming were worked out from the DNA. The sample has 150,000 or so clones on record, 65% to 90% of them singletons. Jointly, the top ten make up about 20% of the sample.

Remarks on this clone: Its specific antigen is unknown. Per-base qualities were not stored, and no clone one base away is much larger.

V and J are truncated by 3 bases and 9 bases respectively, leaving an intervening sequence of 10 bases. The germline V gene encodes CDR1 SGDLS and CDR2 YYNGEE. The CDR3 covers 12 residues, taking in both the cysteine and the phenylalanine. Kept here is only the CDR3 DNA, which spans 36 bases and is read in frame from base 1. The V gene is TRBV9 and the J gene is TRBJ2-1; no D gene call is confident. The sequence came from an adult in good health. The source material was peripheral blood, sampled on day 0 of AZD1222 vaccination. The CDR3 in this case is CASSANSPEQFF. The sequenced DNA: TGTGCCAGCAGCGCAAACTCCCCTGAGCAGTTCTTC.